The 18 T cell receptor beta chains below come from one sample, sequenced in a study of cytomegalovirus exposure and HLA in healthy donors. Measured with immunoSEQ multiplex PCR; TCRdb has only the in-frame clones, and not every one. Of some 80,000 clones in the sample, 90% to 96% were seen once. The specimen was PBMCs. The source is a man between 18 and 29 years old in good health and CMV-seropositive.

The V call is TRBV28, the J call TRBJ2-7, with 9 bases identical to TRBD2. CDR1 MDHEN and CDR2 SYDVKM come from the germline V gene. The CDR3 has 15 amino acids. V was pared by 1 base and J by 0 bases, with 1 base of the junction left unmatched. The CDR3 bases are TGTGCCAGCAGTTTATTTAGCGGGAGCTCCTACGAGCAGTACTTC. This translates into CASSLFSGSSYEQYF.

CDR3 loop: CATSVGAGVSTDTQYF. The CDR3 DNA reads as TGTGCCACCTCGGTCGGTGCGGGAGTGAGCACAGATACGCAGTATTTT. The V gene is TRBV19, the J gene TRBJ2-3; 7 bases fit TRBD2. Germline assignment: CDR1 LNHDA and CDR2 SQIVND (reference sequence). The CDR3 loop spans 16 amino acids. Losses at the gene ends were 10 bases for V and 0 bases for J; bases not matched to a gene: 13.

The chain links TRBV29-1 to TRBJ2-3, with D perhaps TRBD1 (6 bases). Between the trimmed V and J ends, which lost 6 bases and 3 bases, there was a span of 13 bases. The CDR3 contains 13 residues. Looked up from germline, CDR1 is SQVTM and CDR2 is ANQGSEA. CDR3 amino acids: CSVGALNTDTQYF. The CDR3 coding sequence is TGCAGCGTGGGGGCCCTAAATACAGATACGCAGTATTTT.

The CDR3 DNA reads as TGCGCCAGCAGCTTGGCTGGACAGGGTATGAACACTGAAGCTTTCTTT. Amino acids: CASSLAGQGMNTEAFF. This chain links TRBV5-1 with TRBJ1-1; 8 bases are shared with TRBD1. Losses at the gene ends were 0 bases for V and 0 bases for J; bases not matched to a gene: 4. CDR1 is SGHRS and CDR2 is YFSETQ in the germline V gene. This CDR3 spans 16 amino acids.

This clone turned up a few times. The chain has TRBV5-1 and TRBJ1-1; D call uncertain. Germline lookup yields CDR1 SGHRS and CDR2 YFSETQ. The CDR3 consists of 13 residues. Trimming removed 4 bases at V and 5 bases at J, with 12 bases between. In DNA form, the CDR3 reads TGCGCCAGCAGCCCAGCGGGGATTACTGAAGCTTTCTTT. Amino acids: CASSPAGITEAFF.

This clone occurred a few times. The chain links TRBV5-8 to TRBJ1-2, with 11 bases lining up with TRBD1. There are 17 residues in the CDR3. Germline trimming cut 4 bases from V and 3 bases from J; bases unmatched to any gene: 11. CDR1 SGHTS and CDR2 YDEGEE come from the germline V gene. This CDR3 reads CASSPGQGAPQHYGYTF. The CDR3 DNA reads TGTGCCAGCAGCCCAGGACAGGGGGCGCCCCAACACTATGGCTACACCTTC.

The gene calls are TRBV2 and TRBJ2-1, with a tentative D call TRBD2 (5 bases). The CDR3 contains 15 residues. Trimming took 1 base from V and 8 from J, leaving 15 bases between them. The germline V gene encodes CDR1 SNHLY and CDR2 FYNNEI. In DNA, the CDR3 is TGTGCCAGCAGTGAAGGGACTCACCCGCGGGATGAGCAGTTCTTC. It yields the protein CASSEGTHPRDEQFF.

V and J are TRBV4-1 and TRBJ1-1; perhaps TRBD1 as D (6 bases). Germline CDR1 reads MGHRA; CDR2 reads YSYEKL. Trimming took off 2 bases at V and 1 base at J, with 17 bases between the two ends. CDR3 length: 17 residues. The CDR3 nucleotides read TGCGCCAGCAGCCAAATCGGGACAACTCAAACGAACACTGAAGCTTTCTTT. Amino acid sequence: CASSQIGTTQTNTEAFF.

J is TRBJ1-2 and V is TRBV27, with D possibly being TRBD1 (5 bases). Germline V lookup: CDR1 MNHEY, CDR2 SMNVEV (reference sequence). This CDR3 spans 14 amino acids. Trimming took 3 bases from V and 5 from J, leaving 13 bases between them. The CDR3: CASSFWGVGYGYTF. The CDR3 DNA follows: TGTGCCAGCAGTTTCTGGGGGGTCGGATATGGCTACACCTTC.

The rearrangement uses TRBV30 and TRBJ2-5; D is undetermined. The CDR3 length is 11 residues. CDR1 GTSNPN and CDR2 SVGIG come from the germline V gene (reference sequence). Trimming removed 1 base from V and 5 bases from J, with 5 bases in between. The CDR3 loop is CAWSAIETQYF. The CDR3 DNA reads as TGTGCCTGGAGTGCAATTGAGACCCAGTACTTC.

J is TRBJ2-7 and V is TRBV9, with 7 bases that match TRBD2. The trim removed 2 bases at V and 4 bases at J, leaving 12 bases unmatched. The CDR3 spans 16 residues. Per the germline V gene, CDR1 is SGDLS and CDR2 is YYNGEE. For the CDR3, the DNA is TGTGCCAGCAGCGTGGGGGGAGGGAGAACGGGTTACGAGCAGTACTTC. Translating gives CASSVGGGRTGYEQYF.

The V call is TRBV11-2, the J call TRBJ2-1, with D possibly matching TRBD2 (6 bases). The CDR3 is 13 residues long. Trimming left V 5 bases short and J 9 bases short, with 14 bases between. Germline loops: CDR1 SGHAT, CDR2 FQNNGV. The CDR3 loop is CASSPQEGREQFF. The CDR3 coding sequence is TGTGCCAGCAGCCCCCAGGAGGGCCGTGAGCAGTTCTTC.

The genes are TRBV10-1 and TRBJ2-7, with D perhaps TRBD1 (6 bases). Germline assignment: CDR1 WNHNN and CDR2 SYGVQD (reference sequence). Trimming took off 0 bases at V and 2 bases at J, with 11 bases between the two ends. CDR3 length equals 15 residues. The CDR3 spells CASSESAGDPYEQYF. CDR3 sequence (DNA): TGCGCCAGCAGTGAGTCCGCAGGGGACCCCTACGAGCAGTACTTC.

The rearrangement joins TRBV4-1 to TRBJ2-5; 10 bases fit TRBD1. This CDR3 spans 19 amino acids. CDR1 and CDR2 (germline): MGHRA, YSYEKL. Unmatched junction bases numbered 20, after V lost 3 bases and J lost 7 bases. The CDR3 loop reads CASSQTGTGVIVGQWTQYF. The CDR3 DNA reads TGCGCCAGCAGCCAGACCGGGACAGGGGTCATAGTCGGTCAGTGGACCCAGTACTTC.

V gene TRBV7-2 combines with J gene TRBJ2-1, with 9 bases that match TRBD1. The germline gives CDR1 SGHTA, CDR2 FQGNSA. This CDR3 region has 16 residues. The junction had 8 bases not matched to a gene; V was cut back by 1 base and J by 7 bases. The DNA of the CDR3 is TGTGCCAGCAGCTTAGTGGGACAGGGTGTGGGTAATGAGCAGTTCTTC. It is translated as CASSLVGQGVGNEQFF.

The J gene is TRBJ1-2, the V gene TRBV7-9; D uncertain. V was clipped by 1 base and J by 2 bases, with 8 bases between them. This CDR3 has 14 amino acids. Germline-derived CDR1 and CDR2 are SEHNR and FQNEAQ (reference sequence). The CDR3 is CASSLGPSNYGYTF. DNA of the CDR3: TGTGCCAGCAGCTTAGGTCCCTCCAACTATGGCTACACCTTC.

The chain uses TRBV7-2 and TRBJ2-7; 10 positions agree with TRBD1. CDR3 length equals 16 residues. The germline CDR1 and CDR2 sequences are SGHTA and FQGNSA. V trimming: 4 bases; J trimming: 2 bases; junction bases outside the gene matches: 8. CDR3 protein: CASSYAGTGVTYEQYF. As DNA, the CDR3 is TGTGCCAGCAGCTACGCCGGGACAGGGGTCACCTACGAGCAGTACTTC.

The V call is TRBV10-2, the J call TRBJ1-1; 8 bases align to TRBD1. With V trimmed by 5 bases and J by 7 bases, 9 bases remained unmatched. The CDR3 has 14 residues. Germline-derived CDR1 and CDR2 are WSHSY and SAAADI. The CDR3: CASSTPGTGIEAFF. DNA for the CDR3: TGCGCCAGCAGTACTCCCGGGACAGGCATTGAAGCTTTCTTT.